This TCR beta chain emerged from a study of ipilimumab plus nivolumab after autologous stem cell transplantation. The overall study: Typical patient got roughly 5 ipilimumab doses and roughly eight nivolumab doses (median). The myeloma cohort included high-risk transplant-naive patients and patients relapsing within 3 years of a first autologous transplant.

CDR1 is LNHDA, CDR2 SQIVND, per germline (reference sequence). V dropped 5 bases and J dropped 5 bases, with 15 bases sitting between them. There are 14 residues in the CDR3. Study results and caveats: The authors say TCR, Treg and microbiome findings warrant further study.

Assay used: immunoSEQ multiplex PCR; TCRdb lists only in-frame clones, some missing. The data contain thousands of clones, roughly 80% of them singletons. About this clone: Its antigen is as yet unknown.

Starting 14 to 28 days after autologous transplant, ipilimumab 1 mg/kg was given. The rearrangement uses TRBV19 and TRBJ2-5; TRBD2 might be the D (6 bases). The sample was PBMCs, taken in a trial of ipilimumab plus nivolumab as post-transplant consolidation. This clonotype was obtained from a male donor with multiple myeloma. CDR3 DNA sequence: TGTGCCAGTAGTTCTAGTGGGAGGCGGGAGACCCAGTACTTC. Translation gives CASSSSGRRETQYF.